Sequencing of this T cell receptor beta chain was carried out in a study of blood T cell repertoires in COVID-19. Study context: The United States, Italy and Spain supplied acute and convalescent COVID-19 samples. PBMCs, B-cell-depleted T cells, or T cells were the source of the cDNA or gDNA that made up the material.

Under the authors' procedure: Nucleated cell number was recorded as an estimate derived from reference gene primer amplification. Profiling relied on immunoSEQ multiplex PCR, and the TCRdb table lists in-frame clones only, not all of them. V, J and clone size are taken as reported in that table, and D and trimming were inferred from the DNA itself. Of approximately 110,000 clones listed, 80% to 95% are singletons. Seattle patients were enrolled while actively infected and followed longitudinally. Trimming at V came to 7 bases and at J to 7 bases, leaving 13 bases not matched to a gene. Germline loops: CDR1 SNHLY, CDR2 FYNNEI. The CDR3 is 16 amino acids.

V and J are TRBV2 and TRBJ2-1; 10 bases are shared with TRBD2. The clonotype originates from a man aged 45 to 65 with COVID-19, enrolled during active disease. Material: peripheral blood. DNA for the CDR3: TGTGCCAGCACCCGGACTAGCGGTCAGGCTAGGAATGAGCAGTTCTTC. Translation: CASTRTSGQARNEQFF.